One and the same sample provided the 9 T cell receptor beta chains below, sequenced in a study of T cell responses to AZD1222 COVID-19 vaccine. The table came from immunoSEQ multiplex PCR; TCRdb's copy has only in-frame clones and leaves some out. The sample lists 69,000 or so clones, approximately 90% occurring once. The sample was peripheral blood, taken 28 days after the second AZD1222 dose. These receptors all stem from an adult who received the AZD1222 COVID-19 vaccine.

The chain's CDR3 is CASSLAAASGMYEQYF. In DNA form, the CDR3 reads TGTGCCAGCAGCTTAGCGGCGGCTAGCGGGATGTACGAGCAGTACTTC. The V and J genes are TRBV7-2 and TRBJ2-7; the match to TRBD2 covers 9 bases. CDR3 length: 16 amino acids. Germline CDR1 reads SGHTA; CDR2 reads FQGNSA. V was clipped by 0 bases and J by 4 bases; unmatched bases: 7.

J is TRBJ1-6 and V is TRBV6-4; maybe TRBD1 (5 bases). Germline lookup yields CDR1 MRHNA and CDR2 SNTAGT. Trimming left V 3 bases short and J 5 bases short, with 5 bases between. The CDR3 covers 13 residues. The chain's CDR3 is CASSEDNNSPLHF. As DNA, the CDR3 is TGTGCCAGCAGTGAGGACAATAATTCACCCCTCCACTTT.

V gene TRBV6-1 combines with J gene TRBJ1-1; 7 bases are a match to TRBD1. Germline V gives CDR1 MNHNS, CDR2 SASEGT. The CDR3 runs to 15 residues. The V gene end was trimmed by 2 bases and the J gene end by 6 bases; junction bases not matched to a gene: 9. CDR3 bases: TGTGCCAGCAGTGAACTGGGACAGCACCACGCTGAAGCTTTCTTT. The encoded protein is CASSELGQHHAEAFF.

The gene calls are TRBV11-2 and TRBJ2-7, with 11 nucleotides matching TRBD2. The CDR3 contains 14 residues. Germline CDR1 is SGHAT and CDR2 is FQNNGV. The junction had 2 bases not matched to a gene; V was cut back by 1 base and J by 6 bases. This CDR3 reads CASSLGSGRAEQYF. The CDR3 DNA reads TGTGCCAGCAGCTTAGGTAGCGGGAGGGCCGAGCAGTACTTC. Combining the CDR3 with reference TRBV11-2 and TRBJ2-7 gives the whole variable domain EAGVAQSPRYKIIEKRQSVAFWCNPISGHATLYWYQQILGQGPKLLIQFQNNGVVDDSQLPKDRFSAERLKGVDSTLKIQPAKLEDSAVYLCASSLGSGRAEQYFGPGTRLTVT.

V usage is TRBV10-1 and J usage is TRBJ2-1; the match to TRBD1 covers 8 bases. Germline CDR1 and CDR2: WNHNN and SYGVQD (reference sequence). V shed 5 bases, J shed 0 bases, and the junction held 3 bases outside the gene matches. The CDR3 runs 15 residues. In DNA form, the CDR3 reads TGCGCCAGCAGTCCCACAGGGGGCTCCTACAATGAGCAGTTCTTC. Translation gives CASSPTGGSYNEQFF.

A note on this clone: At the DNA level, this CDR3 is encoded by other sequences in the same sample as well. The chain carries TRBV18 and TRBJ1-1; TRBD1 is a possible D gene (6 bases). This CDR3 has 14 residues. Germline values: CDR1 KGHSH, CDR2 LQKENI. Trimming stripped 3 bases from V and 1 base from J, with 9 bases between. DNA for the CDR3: TGTGCCAGCTCACCTCGACAGGAGAACACTGAAGCTTTCTTT. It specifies CASSPRQENTEAFF.

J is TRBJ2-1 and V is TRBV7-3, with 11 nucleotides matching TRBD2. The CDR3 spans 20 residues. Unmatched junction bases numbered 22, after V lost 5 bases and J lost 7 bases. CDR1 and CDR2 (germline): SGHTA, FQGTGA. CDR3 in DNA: TGTGCCAGCAGCGTCCGACTCCTGGAATTAACTAGCGGGAGAAGGAATGAGCAGTTCTTC. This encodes CASSVRLLELTSGRRNEQFF.

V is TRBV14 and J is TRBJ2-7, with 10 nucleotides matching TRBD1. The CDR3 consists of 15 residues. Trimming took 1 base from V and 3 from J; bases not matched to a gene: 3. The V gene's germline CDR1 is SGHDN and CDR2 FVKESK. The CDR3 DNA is TGTGCCAGCAGCCAAGTGCGGACAGGGGGCTACGAGCAGTACTTC. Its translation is CASSQVRTGGYEQYF.

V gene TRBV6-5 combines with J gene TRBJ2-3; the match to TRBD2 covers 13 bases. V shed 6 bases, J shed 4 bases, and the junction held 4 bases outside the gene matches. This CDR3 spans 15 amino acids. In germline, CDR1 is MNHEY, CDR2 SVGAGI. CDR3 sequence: CASSLLAGGADTQYF. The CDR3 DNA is TGTGCCAGCAGCTTACTAGCGGGAGGGGCAGATACGCAGTATTTT.